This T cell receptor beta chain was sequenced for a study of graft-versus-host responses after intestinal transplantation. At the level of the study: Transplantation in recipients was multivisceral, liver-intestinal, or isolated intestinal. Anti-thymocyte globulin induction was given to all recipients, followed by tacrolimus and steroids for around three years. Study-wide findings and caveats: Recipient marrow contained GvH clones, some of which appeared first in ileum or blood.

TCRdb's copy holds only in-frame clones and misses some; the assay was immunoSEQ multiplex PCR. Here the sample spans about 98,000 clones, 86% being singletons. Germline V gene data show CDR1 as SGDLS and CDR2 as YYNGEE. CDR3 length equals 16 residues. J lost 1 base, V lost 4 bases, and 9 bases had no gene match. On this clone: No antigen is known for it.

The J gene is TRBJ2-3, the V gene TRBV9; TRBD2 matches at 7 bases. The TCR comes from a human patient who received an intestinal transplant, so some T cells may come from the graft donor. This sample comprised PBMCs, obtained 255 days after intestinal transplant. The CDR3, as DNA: TGTGCCAGCAGCTTCCCAGGACTAGTGGGCACAGATACGCAGTATTTT. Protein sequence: CASSFPGLVGTDTQYF. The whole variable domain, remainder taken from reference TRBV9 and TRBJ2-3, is DSGVTQTPKHLITATGQRVTLRCSPRSGDLSVYWYQQSLDQGLQFLIQYYNGEERAKGNILERFSAQQFPDLHSELNLSSLELGDSALYFCASSFPGLVGTDTQYFGPGTRLTVL.